The TCR beta chain under discussion was sequenced for a study of OX40 agonist ivuxolimab in advanced cancers. For this clone: The antigen is not known.

Patients were ruled out by autoimmune disease history or systemic immunosuppression. The J segment lost 8 bases and the V segment lost 8 bases, leaving 21 bases of the junction unmatched. This CDR3 has 17 residues. Germline assignment: CDR1 SNHLY and CDR2 FYNNEI. The data were produced by immunoSEQ multiplex PCR, yet TCRdb's version contains in-frame clones alone and is incomplete. The data show tens of thousands of clones, roughly 76% seen once. Points from the study as a whole: There was clonal expansion of CD4+ and CD8+ blood T cells by week 6 at 0.1 to 3.0 mg/kg.

This TCR derives from an adult with an advanced solid tumor such as melanoma, head and neck, liver or kidney cancer. The chain carries TRBV2 and TRBJ1-2, with 9 positions matching TRBD1. This material consisted of CD4+ or CD8+ T cells sorted from blood, taken in a trial of the OX40 agonist ivuxolimab. CDR3 sequence reads: CASSTKRGQGTAGGYTF. The CDR3 nucleotides read TGTGCCAGCTCAACCAAACGGGGACAGGGCACTGCAGGGGGCTACACCTTC. Drawing the rest from reference TRBV2 and TRBJ1-2, the complete variable domain is EPEVTQTPSHQVTQMGQEVILRCVPISNHLYFYWYRQILGQKVEFLVSFYNNEISEKSEIFDDQFSVERPDGSNFTLKIRSTKLEDSAMYFCASSTKRGQGTAGGYTFGSGTRLTVV.